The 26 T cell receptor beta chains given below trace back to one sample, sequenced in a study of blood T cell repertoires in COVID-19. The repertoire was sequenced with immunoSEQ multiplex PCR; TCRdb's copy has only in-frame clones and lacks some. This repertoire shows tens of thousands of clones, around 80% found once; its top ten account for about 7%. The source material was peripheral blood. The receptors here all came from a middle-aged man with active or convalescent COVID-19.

The CDR3 DNA sequence: TGTGCCAGTAGTATCGACAGGGGGAACACTGAAGCTTTCTTT. It yields the protein CASSIDRGNTEAFF. The V and J genes are TRBV19 and TRBJ1-1; 8 bases match TRBD1. V lost 3 bases, J lost 1 base, and 1 base stayed unmatched. The length of the CDR3 is 14 residues. Looked up from germline, CDR1 is LNHDA and CDR2 is SQIVND (reference sequence).

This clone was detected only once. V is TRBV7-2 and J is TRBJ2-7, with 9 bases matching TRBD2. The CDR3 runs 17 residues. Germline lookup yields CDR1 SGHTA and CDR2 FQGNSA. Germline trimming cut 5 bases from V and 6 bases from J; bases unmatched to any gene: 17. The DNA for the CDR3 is TGTGCCAGCAGCGCACCCTATTGGGCGGGGGGGCCAGGCGAGCAGTACTTC. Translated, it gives CASSAPYWAGGPGEQYF.

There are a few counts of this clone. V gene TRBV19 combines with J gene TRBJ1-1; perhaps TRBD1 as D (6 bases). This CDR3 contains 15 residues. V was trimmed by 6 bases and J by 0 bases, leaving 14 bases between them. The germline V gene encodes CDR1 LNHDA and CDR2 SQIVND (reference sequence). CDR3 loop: CASRSKGQMNTEAFF. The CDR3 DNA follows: TGTGCCAGTAGGTCAAAGGGACAAATGAACACTGAAGCTTTCTTT.

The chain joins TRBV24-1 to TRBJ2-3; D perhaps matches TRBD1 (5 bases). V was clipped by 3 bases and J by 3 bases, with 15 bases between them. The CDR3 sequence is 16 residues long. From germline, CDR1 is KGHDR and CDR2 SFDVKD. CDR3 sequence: CATSDTQTVLTDTQYF. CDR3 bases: TGTGCCACCAGTGATACGCAGACAGTGCTAACAGATACGCAGTATTTT.

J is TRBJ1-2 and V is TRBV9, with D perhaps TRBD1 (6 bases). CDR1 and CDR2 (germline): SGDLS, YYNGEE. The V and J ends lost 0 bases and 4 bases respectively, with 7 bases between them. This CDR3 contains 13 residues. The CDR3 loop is CASSVVDSYGYTF. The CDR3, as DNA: TGTGCCAGCAGCGTAGTGGACAGCTATGGCTACACCTTC.

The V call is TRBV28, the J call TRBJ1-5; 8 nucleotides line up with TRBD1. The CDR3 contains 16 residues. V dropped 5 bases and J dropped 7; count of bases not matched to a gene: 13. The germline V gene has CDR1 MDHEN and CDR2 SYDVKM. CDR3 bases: TGTGCCAGCAGTCCTATAGGGCAGGGGGCCGAACAGCCCCAGCATTTT. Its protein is CASSPIGQGAEQPQHF.

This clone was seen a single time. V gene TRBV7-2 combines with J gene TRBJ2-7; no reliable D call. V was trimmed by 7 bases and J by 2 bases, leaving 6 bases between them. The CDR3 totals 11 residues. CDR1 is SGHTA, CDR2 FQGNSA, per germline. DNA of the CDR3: TGTGCCAGCACCTCTGCCTACGAGCAGTACTTC. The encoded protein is CASTSAYEQYF.

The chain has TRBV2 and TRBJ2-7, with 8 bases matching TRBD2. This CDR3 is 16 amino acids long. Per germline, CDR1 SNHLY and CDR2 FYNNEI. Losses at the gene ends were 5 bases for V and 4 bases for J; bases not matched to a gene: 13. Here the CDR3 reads CASSPNSVLAEYEQYF. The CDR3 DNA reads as TGTGCCAGCAGTCCTAATTCGGTACTAGCGGAATACGAGCAGTACTTC.

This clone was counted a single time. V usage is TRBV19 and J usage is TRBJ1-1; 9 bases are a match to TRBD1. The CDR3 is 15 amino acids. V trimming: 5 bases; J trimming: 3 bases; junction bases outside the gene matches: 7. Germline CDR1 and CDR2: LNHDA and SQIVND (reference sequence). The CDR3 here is CASSAVQGADTEAFF. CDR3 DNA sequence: TGTGCCAGTAGTGCGGTACAGGGGGCGGACACTGAAGCTTTCTTT.

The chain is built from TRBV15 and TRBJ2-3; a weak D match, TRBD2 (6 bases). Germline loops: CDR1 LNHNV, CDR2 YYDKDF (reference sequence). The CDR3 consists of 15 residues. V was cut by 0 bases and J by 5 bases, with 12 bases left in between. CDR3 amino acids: CATSRDNAGGDTQYF. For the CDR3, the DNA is TGTGCCACCAGCAGAGACAACGCCGGGGGAGATACGCAGTATTTT.

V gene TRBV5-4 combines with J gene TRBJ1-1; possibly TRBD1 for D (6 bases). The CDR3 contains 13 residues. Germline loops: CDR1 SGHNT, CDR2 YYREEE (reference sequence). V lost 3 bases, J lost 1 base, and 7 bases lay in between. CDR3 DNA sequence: TGTGCCAGCAGCTGGACAGCGAACACTGAAGCTTTCTTT. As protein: CASSWTANTEAFF.

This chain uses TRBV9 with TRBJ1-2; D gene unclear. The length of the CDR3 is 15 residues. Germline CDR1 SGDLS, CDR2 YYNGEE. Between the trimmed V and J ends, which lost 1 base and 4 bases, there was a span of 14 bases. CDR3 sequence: CASSVYDSGSYGYTF. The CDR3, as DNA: TGTGCCAGCAGCGTATACGATTCGGGGAGCTATGGCTACACCTTC.

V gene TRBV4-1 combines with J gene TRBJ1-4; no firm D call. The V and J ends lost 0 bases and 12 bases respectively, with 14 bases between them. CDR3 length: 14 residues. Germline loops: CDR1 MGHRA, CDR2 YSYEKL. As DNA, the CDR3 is TGCGCCAGCAGCCAAGATACCGGGGAGATAGAACTGTTTTTT. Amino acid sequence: CASSQDTGEIELFF.

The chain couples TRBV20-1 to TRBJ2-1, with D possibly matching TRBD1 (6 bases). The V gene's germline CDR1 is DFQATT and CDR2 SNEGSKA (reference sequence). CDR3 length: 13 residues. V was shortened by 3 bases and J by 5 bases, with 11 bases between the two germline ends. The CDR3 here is CSASNEGDNEQFF. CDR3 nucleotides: TGCAGTGCTAGTAATGAGGGGGACAATGAGCAGTTCTTC.

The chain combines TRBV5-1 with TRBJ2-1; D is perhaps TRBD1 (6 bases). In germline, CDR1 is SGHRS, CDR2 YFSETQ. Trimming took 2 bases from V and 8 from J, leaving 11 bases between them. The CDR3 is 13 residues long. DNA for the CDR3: TGCGCCAGCAGCTTCCAGGGGTTTGATGAGCAGTTCTTC. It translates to CASSFQGFDEQFF.

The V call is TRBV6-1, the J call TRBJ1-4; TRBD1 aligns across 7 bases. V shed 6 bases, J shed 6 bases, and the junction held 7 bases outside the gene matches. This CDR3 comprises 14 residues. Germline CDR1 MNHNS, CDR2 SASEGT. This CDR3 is CASSMTGRDEKLFF. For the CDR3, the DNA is TGTGCCAGCAGCATGACAGGGAGAGATGAAAAACTGTTTTTT.

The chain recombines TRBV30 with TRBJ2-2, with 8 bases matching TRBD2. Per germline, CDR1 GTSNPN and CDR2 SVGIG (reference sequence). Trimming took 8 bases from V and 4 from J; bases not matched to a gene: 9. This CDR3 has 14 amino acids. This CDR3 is CATTGTRGTGELFF. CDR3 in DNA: TGTGCCACCACCGGGACTAGAGGCACCGGGGAGCTGTTTTTT.

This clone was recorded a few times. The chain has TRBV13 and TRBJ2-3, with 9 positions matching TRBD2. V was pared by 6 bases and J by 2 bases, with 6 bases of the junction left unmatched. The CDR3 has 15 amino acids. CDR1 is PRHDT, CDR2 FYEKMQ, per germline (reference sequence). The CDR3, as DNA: TGTGCCAGCAGAAAAGGCGGGGGGGTCACAGATACGCAGTATTTT. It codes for CASRKGGGVTDTQYF.

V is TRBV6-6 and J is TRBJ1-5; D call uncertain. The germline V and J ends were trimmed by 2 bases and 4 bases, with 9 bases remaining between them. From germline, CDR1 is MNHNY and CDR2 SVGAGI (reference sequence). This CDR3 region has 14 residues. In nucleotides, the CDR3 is TGTGCCAGCAGTTACGGGGAGTGGAATCAGCCCCAGCATTTT. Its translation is CASSYGEWNQPQHF.

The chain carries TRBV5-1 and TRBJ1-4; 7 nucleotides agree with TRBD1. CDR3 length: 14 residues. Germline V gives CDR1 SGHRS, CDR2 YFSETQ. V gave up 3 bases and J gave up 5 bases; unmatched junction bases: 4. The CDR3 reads CASSWGTANEKLFF. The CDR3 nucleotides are TGCGCCAGCAGCTGGGGGACAGCAAATGAAAAACTGTTTTTT.

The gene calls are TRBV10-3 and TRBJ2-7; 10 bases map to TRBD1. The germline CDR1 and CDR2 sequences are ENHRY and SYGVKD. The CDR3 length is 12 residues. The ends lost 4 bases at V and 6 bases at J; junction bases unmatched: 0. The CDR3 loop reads CAISGTGGEQYF. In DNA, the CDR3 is TGTGCCATCAGTGGGACAGGGGGCGAGCAGTACTTC.

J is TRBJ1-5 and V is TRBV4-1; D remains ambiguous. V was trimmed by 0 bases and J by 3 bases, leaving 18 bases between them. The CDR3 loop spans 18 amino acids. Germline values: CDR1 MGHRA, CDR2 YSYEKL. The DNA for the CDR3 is TGCGCCAGCAGCCAAGACCCCCAGGCAGGAGGGTCCAATCAGCCCCAGCATTTT. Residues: CASSQDPQAGGSNQPQHF.

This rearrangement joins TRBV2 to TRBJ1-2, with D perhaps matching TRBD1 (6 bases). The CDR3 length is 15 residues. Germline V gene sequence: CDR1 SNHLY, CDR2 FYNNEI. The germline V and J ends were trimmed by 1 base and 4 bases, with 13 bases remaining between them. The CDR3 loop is CASSEGGQGSYGYTF. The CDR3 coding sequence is TGTGCCAGCAGTGAAGGGGGGCAGGGATCCTATGGCTACACCTTC.

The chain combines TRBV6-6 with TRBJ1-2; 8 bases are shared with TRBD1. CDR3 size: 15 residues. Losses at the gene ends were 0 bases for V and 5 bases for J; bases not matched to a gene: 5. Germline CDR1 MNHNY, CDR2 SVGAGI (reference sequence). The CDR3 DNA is TGTGCCAGCAGTTACTCGACAGGGGAAGAGTATGGCTACACCTTC. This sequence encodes CASSYSTGEEYGYTF.

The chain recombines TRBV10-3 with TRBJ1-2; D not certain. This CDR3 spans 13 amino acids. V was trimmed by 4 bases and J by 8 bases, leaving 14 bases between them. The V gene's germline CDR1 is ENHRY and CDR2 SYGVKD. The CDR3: CAISVREVEGYTF. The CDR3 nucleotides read TGTGCCATCAGTGTTAGGGAGGTGGAGGGCTACACCTTC.

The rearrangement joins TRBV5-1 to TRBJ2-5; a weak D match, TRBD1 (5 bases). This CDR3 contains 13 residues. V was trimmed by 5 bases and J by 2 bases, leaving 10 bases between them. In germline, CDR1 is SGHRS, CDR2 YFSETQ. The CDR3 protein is CASRQDTQETQYF. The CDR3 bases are TGCGCCAGCAGACAGGACACTCAAGAGACCCAGTACTTC.